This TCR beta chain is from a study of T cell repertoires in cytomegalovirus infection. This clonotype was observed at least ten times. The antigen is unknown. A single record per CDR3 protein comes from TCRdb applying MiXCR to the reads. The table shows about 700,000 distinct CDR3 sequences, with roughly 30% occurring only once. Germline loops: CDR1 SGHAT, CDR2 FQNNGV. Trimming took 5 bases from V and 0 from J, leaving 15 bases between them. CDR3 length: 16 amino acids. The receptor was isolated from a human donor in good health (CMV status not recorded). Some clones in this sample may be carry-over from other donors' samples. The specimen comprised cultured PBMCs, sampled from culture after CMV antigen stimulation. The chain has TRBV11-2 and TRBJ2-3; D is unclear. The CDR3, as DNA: TGTGCCAGCAGCCCTATACGTGGCGAAAGCACAGATACGCAGTATTTT. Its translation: CASSPIRGESTDTQYF. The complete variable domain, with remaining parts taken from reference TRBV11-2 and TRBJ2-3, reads EAGVAQSPRYKIIEKRQSVAFWCNPISGHATLYWYQQILGQGPKLLIQFQNNGVVDDSQLPKDRFSAERLKGVDSTLKIQPAKLEDSAVYLCASSPIRGESTDTQYFGPGTRLTVL.